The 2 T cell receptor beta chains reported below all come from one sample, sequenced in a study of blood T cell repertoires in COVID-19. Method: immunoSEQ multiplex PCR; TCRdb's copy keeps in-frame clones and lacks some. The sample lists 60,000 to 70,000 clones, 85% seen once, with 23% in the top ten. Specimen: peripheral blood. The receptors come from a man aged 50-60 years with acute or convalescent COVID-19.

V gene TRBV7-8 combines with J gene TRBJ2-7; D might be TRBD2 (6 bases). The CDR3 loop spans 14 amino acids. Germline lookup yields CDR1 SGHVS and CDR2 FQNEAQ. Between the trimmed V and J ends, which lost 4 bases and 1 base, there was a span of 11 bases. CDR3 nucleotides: TGTGCCAGCAGCTCCCTGGGGGGTTCCTACGAGCAGTACTTC. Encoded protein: CASSSLGGSYEQYF.

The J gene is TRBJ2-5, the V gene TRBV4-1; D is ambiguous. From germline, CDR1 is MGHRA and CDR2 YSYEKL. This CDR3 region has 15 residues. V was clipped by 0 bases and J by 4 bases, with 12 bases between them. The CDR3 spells CASSQDPQVRETQYF. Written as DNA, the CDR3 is TGCGCCAGCAGCCAAGATCCCCAGGTACGAGAGACCCAGTACTTC.